This TCR beta chain appears in the sequencing data of a study of graft-versus-host responses after intestinal transplantation. The germline V gene encodes CDR1 MDHEN and CDR2 SYDVKM. CDR3 length equals 14 residues. V was trimmed by 1 base and J by 2 bases, leaving 8 bases between them. A remark on this clone: Its antigen is not known.

TCRdb's table, derived via immunoSEQ multiplex PCR, lists solely in-frame clones and lacks some. Here the sample spans some 48,000 clones, 70% to 85% being singletons. This clonotype originated in a human donor who was the organ donor for an intestinal transplant. V usage is TRBV28 and J usage is TRBJ1-1; tentatively, D is TRBD1 (6 bases). The sequenced sample was unstimulated CD4+ T cells sorted from spleen or lymph node cells, obtained before transplant. Here the CDR3 reads CASSLYRANTEAFF. Here the CDR3 DNA reads TGTGCCAGCAGTTTATACAGGGCAAACACTGAAGCTTTCTTT.